This T cell receptor beta chain was observed in a study of neurological immune-mediated disorders. Trimming cost V 0 bases and J 7 bases, with 15 bases left between them. Germline loops: CDR1 KGHSH, CDR2 LQKENI. The length of the CDR3 is 16 residues. In this sample, this clonotype turned up many times. Antigen unknown. The cDNA was generated through 5'RACE incorporating 10-nucleotide random UMIs. TCRdb re-called the 5' RACE reads with MiXCR, one entry per CDR3 protein. The sample consists of around 68,000 distinct CDR3 sequences, over 4% of them appearing once. Points from the study as a whole: Phylogenetic grouping placed 18 of 34 multiple sclerosis patients' repertoires in one related-CDR3 cluster, a possible signature. None of the CDR3 amino acid sequences in expanded clones turned up in more than one subject, which points to private repertoires in all groups. The study found the most TCR clonal expansion in HTLV-1-associated myelopathy and the least in multiple sclerosis, below healthy controls.

The V gene is TRBV18, the J gene TRBJ1-4; no clear D. The sample taken for sequencing was PBMCs. The TCR comes from a man aged 45 to 65 with multiple sclerosis. CDR3 amino acids: CASSPPGPFLSEKLFF. The CDR3 bases are TGTGCCAGCTCACCACCCGGACCTTTTCTAAGTGAAAAACTGTTTTTT.